Given below is one T cell receptor (beta chain) in context. This sample is part of a study of blood T cell repertoires in COVID-19. Whole-study context: Acute-phase and convalescent COVID-19 samples originated in the United States, Italy and Spain. From T cells, B-cell-depleted T cells, or PBMCs came the material, which was cDNA or gDNA.

This table comes from immunoSEQ multiplex PCR, and its TCRdb copy is limited to in-frame clones, with some not included. The sample gives 150,000 to 200,000 clones, 65% to 90% of which show up once; about 8.2% is in the top ten. With V trimmed by 3 bases and J by 8 bases, 4 bases remained unmatched. The CDR3 totals 13 residues. Germline V lookup: CDR1 WSHSY, CDR2 SAAADI. Sequenced: peripheral blood. This rearrangement joins TRBV10-2 to TRBJ1-3; TRBD1 aligns across 7 bases. The receptor comes from a man aged 55 to 69 with acute or convalescent COVID-19. CDR3 DNA: TGCGCCAGCAGTGAACAGGGGAGCGACACCATATATTTT. Encoded protein: CASSEQGSDTIYF.